Only a few counts were recorded for the clone carrying this TCR beta chain. Its antigen is unidentified. Here immunoSEQ multiplex PCR was the method, and the copy in TCRdb shows in-frame clones only, minus some. The data hold fewer than 100,000 clones, with roughly nine tenths observed a single time. The V gene's germline CDR1 is MRHNA and CDR2 SNTAGT. This CDR3 is 12 amino acids long. Trimming removed 10 bases at V and 6 bases at J, with 12 bases between. This record comes from a study of T cell responses to AZD1222 COVID-19 vaccine. Study findings and constraints: A mostly white British donor set with more females was recruited, and clonal diversity was possibly underestimated. Nearly half of spike-specific TCRs reportedly target variant regions that are unmutated in the B.1.351 and B.1.1.7 variants. Only a handful of AZD1222 recipients, about six in all, had baseline seropositivity.

V is TRBV6-4 and J is TRBJ2-2, with a possible D match to TRBD2 (5 bases). The clonotype was recovered from an adult who received the AZD1222 COVID-19 vaccine. This specimen consisted of peripheral blood, obtained 28 days after the second AZD1222 dose. DNA of the CDR3: TGTGCCACCCCGGGGAAGGCCGGGGAGCTGTTTTTT. It encodes CATPGKAGELFF.